Following are 16 T cell receptor beta chains from one sample sequenced in a study of control samples from healthy donors and cancer patients (dated by TCRdb to about 2020). The library was generated by the immunoSEQ multiplex PCR assay. The source is immuneACCESS, and TCRdb retained only in-frame sequences with V and J called. Part of the clones is not carried over; for the studies checked, unresolved V genes explain less than half of this, and the remainder is unexplained. This sample holds around 180,000 clones; 94% were observed only once. The top ten hold 1.3% to 1.5% of the sample. What was sequenced was blood. The source is a woman aged 18-29 years in good health.

This chain uses TRBV11-3 with TRBJ1-5; weak D call: TRBD1 (6 bases). V was clipped by 3 bases and J by 6 bases, with 15 bases between them. Germline lookup yields CDR1 SGHNT and CDR2 YENEEA. CDR3 length: 15 amino acids. The CDR3 sequence: CASSFDWGAAQPQHF. CDR3 DNA: TGTGCCAGCAGCTTTGACTGGGGGGCGGCTCAGCCCCAGCATTTT.

V usage is TRBV3-1 (or the pseudogene TRBV3-2) and J usage is TRBJ1-5; D gene uncertain. The CDR3 has 14 amino acids. V was clipped by 0 bases and J by 0 bases, with 3 bases between them. Germline assignment: CDR1 LGHDT and CDR2 YNNKEL (reference sequence). CDR3 nucleotides: TGTGCCAGCAGCCAAGAGGGTAGCAATCAGCCCCAGCATTTT. Translating gives CASSQEGSNQPQHF.

This chain links TRBV11-1 with TRBJ1-2; D call uncertain. There are 13 residues in the CDR3. Germline-derived CDR1 and CDR2 are SGHAT and FQDESV (reference sequence). Trimming pared 3 bases from V and 4 bases from J, leaving 9 bases between. The CDR3 sequence is CASSLLGSYGYTF. In DNA, the CDR3 is TGTGCCAGCAGCTTGCTAGGGTCCTATGGCTACACCTTC. Looking up the rest from reference TRBV11-1 and TRBJ1-2 gives the full variable domain: EAEVAQSPRYKITEKSQAVAFWCDPISGHATLYWYRQILGQGPELLVQFQDESVVDDSQLPKDRFSAERLKGVDSTLKIQPAELGDSAMYLCASSLLGSYGYTFGSGTRLTVV.

This clone was detected once. This chain uses TRBV12-3 or TRBV12-4 with TRBJ2-3; 7 bases fit TRBD2. The V and J ends lost 8 bases and 2 bases, in that order; junction bases with no gene match: 4. The CDR3 has 13 residues. The CDR3 is CASLKRDTDTQYF. CDR3 bases: TGTGCCAGCCTGAAGCGGGACACAGATACGCAGTATTTT.

The gene calls are TRBV7-9 and TRBJ1-2; the match to TRBD1 covers 7 bases. The CDR3 consists of 17 residues. Germline values: CDR1 SEHNR, CDR2 FQNEAQ (reference sequence). J gave up 0 bases and V 5 bases, and 12 bases lay outside the gene matches. CDR3 residues: CASSPVDRAPTNYGYTF. In nucleotides, the CDR3 is TGTGCCAGCAGCCCAGTCGACAGGGCACCAACTAACTATGGCTACACCTTC.

The DNA of the CDR3 is TGTGCCACCAGTGACCCTCCCGGGACTAGAACAAGCAATGAGCAGTTCTTC. The encoded protein is CATSDPPGTRTSNEQFF. The genes are TRBV24-1 and TRBJ2-1, with 8 nucleotides matching TRBD2. Trimming removed 4 bases from V and 6 bases from J; junction bases left unmatched: 13. This CDR3 is built from 17 residues. Germline CDR1 KGHDR, CDR2 SFDVKD.

The chain couples TRBV6-5 to TRBJ2-5; tentatively, D is TRBD1 (5 bases). Trimming took 0 bases from V and 1 from J, leaving 9 bases between them. Germline lookup yields CDR1 MNHEY and CDR2 SVGAGI. The CDR3 runs to 15 residues. CDR3 in DNA: TGTGCCAGCAGTTACTCGAACACAGGCCAAGAGACCCAGTACTTC. As protein: CASSYSNTGQETQYF.

The chain carries TRBV10-3 and TRBJ1-1; D possibly corresponds to TRBD1 (5 bases). The CDR3 length is 12 residues. Germline CDR1 reads ENHRY; CDR2 reads SYGVKD. Between the trimmed V and J ends, which lost 11 bases and 1 base, there was a span of 11 bases. The CDR3 spells CASGQGNTEAFF. The CDR3 DNA reads as TGTGCCTCCGGGCAGGGGAACACTGAAGCTTTCTTT.

V and J are TRBV2 and TRBJ2-5; the match to TRBD1 covers 9 bases. Germline V gene sequence: CDR1 SNHLY, CDR2 FYNNEI. The CDR3 contains 15 residues. The V segment lost 7 bases and the J segment 4 bases; nucleotides outside the gene matches: 10. The CDR3 DNA reads TGTGCCAGCATGAACTACAGGGGGCCTCGAGAGACCCAGTACTTC. This gives the protein CASMNYRGPRETQYF.

The chain joins TRBV19 to TRBJ1-2; TRBD1 is a possible D gene (6 bases). Germline values: CDR1 LNHDA, CDR2 SQIVND (reference sequence). With 6 bases removed from V and 0 bases from J, the gap between germline ends came to 17 bases. The CDR3 is made up of 16 amino acids. The CDR3 reads CASSTQKGTPNYGYTF. The CDR3 nucleotides are TGTGCCAGTAGCACACAAAAGGGGACACCTAACTATGGCTACACCTTC.

This chain connects TRBV6-6 to TRBJ2-7, with D hard to call. Trimming shortened V by 0 bases and J by 5 bases, and 11 bases separated the two germline ends. CDR1 and CDR2 from the germline V gene are MNHNY and SVGAGI (reference sequence). The CDR3 contains 14 residues. CDR3 loop: CASSYSRNGDEQYF. CDR3 sequence (DNA): TGTGCCAGCAGTTACTCTCGGAATGGCGACGAGCAGTACTTC.

This sequence joins TRBV6-1 and TRBJ1-4; unclear D gene. The V end lost 2 bases, the J end lost 2 bases, and 18 bases lay between the germline ends. CDR3 length: 18 amino acids. The germline V gene encodes CDR1 MNHNS and CDR2 SASEGT. CDR3 residues: CASSELLRALATNEKLFF. The CDR3 bases are TGTGCCAGCAGTGAACTTCTGCGGGCTTTGGCCACTAATGAAAAACTGTTTTTT.

This chain joins TRBV7-9 and TRBJ2-7; D may be TRBD1 (6 bases). Germline V gene data show CDR1 as SEHNR and CDR2 as FQNEAQ (reference sequence). Deletions cut 1 base from V and 3 bases from J, with 19 bases between. The CDR3 covers 17 residues. The CDR3 sequence: CASSLGLRTDAYYEQYF. DNA for the CDR3: TGTGCCAGCAGCTTAGGGTTAAGGACAGACGCTTACTACGAGCAGTACTTC.

This chain joins TRBV2 and TRBJ2-2, with D perhaps matching TRBD2 (6 bases). Germline assignment: CDR1 SNHLY and CDR2 FYNNEI. This CDR3 region has 14 residues. V lost 4 bases to trimming and J lost 4 bases, with 10 bases between them. The CDR3 region is CASSGLVGTGELFF. CDR3 in DNA: TGTGCCAGCAGTGGACTAGTGGGCACCGGGGAGCTGTTTTTT.

This chain uses TRBV4-2 with TRBJ1-2; D is perhaps TRBD1 (5 bases). V gave up 0 bases and J gave up 8 bases, with 19 bases separating them. The CDR3 is made up of 16 amino acids. Looked up from germline, CDR1 is LGHNA and CDR2 is YNFKEQ. The chain's CDR3 is CASSQDNGGRLGGYTF. The DNA for the CDR3 is TGTGCCAGCAGCCAAGATAACGGGGGACGGCTAGGCGGCTACACCTTC.

The J gene is TRBJ2-3, the V gene TRBV5-6, with D perhaps matching TRBD1 or TRBD2 (5 bases each). The V and J ends lost 4 bases and 11 bases respectively, with 20 bases between them. The CDR3 covers 14 residues. Germline CDR1 SGHDT, CDR2 YYEEEE. This CDR3 reads CASSLGTRGAGQYF. As DNA, the CDR3 is TGTGCCAGCAGCCTTGGGACCCGTGGGGCGGGGCAGTATTTT.